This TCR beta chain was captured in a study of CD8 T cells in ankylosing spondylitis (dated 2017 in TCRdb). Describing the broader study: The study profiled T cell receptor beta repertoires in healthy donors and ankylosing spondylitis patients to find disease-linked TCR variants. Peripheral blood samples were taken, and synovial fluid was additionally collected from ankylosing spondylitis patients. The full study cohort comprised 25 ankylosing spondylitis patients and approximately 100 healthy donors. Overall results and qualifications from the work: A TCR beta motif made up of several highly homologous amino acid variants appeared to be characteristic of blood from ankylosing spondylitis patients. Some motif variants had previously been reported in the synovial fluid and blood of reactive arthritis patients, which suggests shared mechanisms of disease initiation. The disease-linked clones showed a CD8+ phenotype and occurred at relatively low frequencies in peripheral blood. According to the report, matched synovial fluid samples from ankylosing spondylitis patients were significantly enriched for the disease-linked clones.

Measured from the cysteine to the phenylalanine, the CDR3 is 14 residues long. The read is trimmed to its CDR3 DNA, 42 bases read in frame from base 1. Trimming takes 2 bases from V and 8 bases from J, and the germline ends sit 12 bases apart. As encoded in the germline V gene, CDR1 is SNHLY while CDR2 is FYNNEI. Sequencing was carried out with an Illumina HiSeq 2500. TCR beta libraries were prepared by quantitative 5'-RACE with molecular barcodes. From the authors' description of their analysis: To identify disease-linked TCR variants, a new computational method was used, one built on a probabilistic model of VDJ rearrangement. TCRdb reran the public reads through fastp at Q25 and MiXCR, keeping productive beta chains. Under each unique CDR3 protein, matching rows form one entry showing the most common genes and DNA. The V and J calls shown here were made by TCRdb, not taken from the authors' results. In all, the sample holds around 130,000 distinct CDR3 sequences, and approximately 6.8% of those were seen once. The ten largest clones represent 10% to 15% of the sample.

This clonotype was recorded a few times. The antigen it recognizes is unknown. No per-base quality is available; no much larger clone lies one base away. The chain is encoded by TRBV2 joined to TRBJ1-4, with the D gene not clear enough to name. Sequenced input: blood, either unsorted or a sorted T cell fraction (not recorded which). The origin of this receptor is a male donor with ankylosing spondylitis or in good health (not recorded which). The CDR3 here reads CASSESPGWEKLFF. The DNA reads TGTGCCAGCAGTGAAAGCCCAGGATGGGAAAAACTGTTTTTT.